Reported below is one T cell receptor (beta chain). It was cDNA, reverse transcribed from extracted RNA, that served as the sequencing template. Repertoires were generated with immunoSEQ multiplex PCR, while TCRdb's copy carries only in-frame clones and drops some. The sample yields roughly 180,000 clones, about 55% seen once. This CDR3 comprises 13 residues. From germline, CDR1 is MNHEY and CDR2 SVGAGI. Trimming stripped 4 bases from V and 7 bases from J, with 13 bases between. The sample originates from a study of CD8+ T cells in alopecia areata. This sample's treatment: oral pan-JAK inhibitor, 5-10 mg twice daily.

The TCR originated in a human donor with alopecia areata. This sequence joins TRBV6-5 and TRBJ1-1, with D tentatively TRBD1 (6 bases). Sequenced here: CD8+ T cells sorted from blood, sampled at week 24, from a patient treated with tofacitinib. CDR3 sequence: CASSSGVGVEAFF. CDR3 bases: TGTGCCAGCAGTTCAGGGGTGGGGGTTGAAGCTTTCTTT.